Shown below are 18 T cell receptor beta chains from a single sample sequenced in a study of T cell repertoires in cytomegalovirus infection. TCRdb reprocessed the reads via MiXCR and lists one record per CDR3 protein. The data contain about 900,000 distinct CDR3 sequences, around 31% of them seen just once; the ten biggest clones take up around an eighth. The antigens of these receptors remain unknown. This material consisted of cultured CD8+ T cells from PBMCs, taken from culture after CMV antigen stimulation. Every receptor here comes from a human donor in good health (CMV status not recorded). Some clones in this sample may be carry-over from other donors' samples.

This clonotype was observed at least ten times. V gene TRBV7-8 combines with J gene TRBJ2-1; TRBD2 aligns across 12 bases. The CDR3 runs 15 residues. Unmatched junction bases numbered 6, after V lost 4 bases and J lost 8 bases. The germline CDR1 and CDR2 sequences are SGHVS and FQNEAQ. This CDR3 is CASSSSGGAGYEQFF. The CDR3 DNA reads TGTGCCAGCAGCTCTAGCGGGGGGGCCGGTTATGAGCAGTTCTTC.

This clonotype was found a few times. This rearrangement joins TRBV6-2 or TRBV6-3 to TRBJ2-7, with 7 bases aligning to TRBD1. CDR1 and CDR2 from the germline V gene are MNHEY and SVGEGT. With 5 bases clipped from V and 7 bases from J, the junction kept 8 bases outside the gene matches. This CDR3 is built from 13 residues. The CDR3 region has the DNA TGTGCCAGCAGTGAACGACAGGGTGGTGAGCAGTACGTC. As protein: CASSERQGGEQYV.

This clonotype was seen a handful of times. V and J are TRBV18 and TRBJ2-2; the D gene could be TRBD1 or TRBD2 (5 bases each). The CDR3 is 16 amino acids. Trimming pared 3 bases from V and 1 base from J, leaving 12 bases between. In germline, CDR1 is KGHSH, CDR2 LQKENI. The CDR3, as DNA: TGTGCCAGCTCACCCCTGTTGAGGGGGAACACCGGGGAGCTGTTTTTT. Protein sequence: CASSPLLRGNTGELFF.

In this sample, this clonotype turned up a few times. The chain employs TRBV20-1 and TRBJ1-5, with D uncertain. The CDR3 extends over 12 amino acids. V gave up 8 bases and J gave up 0 bases, with 8 bases separating them. The germline CDR1 and CDR2 sequences are DFQATT and SNEGSKA (reference sequence). The CDR3: CSTGYSNQPQHF. The CDR3, as DNA: TGCAGTACGGGTTATAGCAATCAGCCCCAGCATTTT.

This clonotype was counted between two and nine times. V gene TRBV6-5 combines with J gene TRBJ2-1; D is ambiguous. The CDR3 is 15 amino acids. With 0 bases removed from V and 2 bases from J, the gap between germline ends came to 8 bases. The germline CDR1 and CDR2 sequences are MNHEY and SVGAGI. The CDR3 sequence is CASSYSGSTYNEQFF. The CDR3 DNA sequence: TGTGCCAGCAGTTACTCGGGGTCGACCTACAATGAGCAGTTCTTC.

This clonotype has a count of ten or more. The chain couples TRBV12-3 or TRBV12-4 to TRBJ2-3, with D uncertain. With 1 base removed from V and 3 bases from J, the gap between germline ends came to 11 bases. CDR3 length equals 15 residues. The CDR3 sequence is CASSLDTRRTDTQYF. The CDR3 nucleotides are TGTGCCAGCAGTTTAGACACCCGTAGGACAGATACGCAGTATTTT.

This clonotype was seen repeatedly, ten times or more. The gene calls are TRBV7-6 and TRBJ1-4; 8 positions agree with TRBD1. J lost 6 bases, V lost 1 base, and 7 bases had no gene match. Germline loops: CDR1 SGHVS, CDR2 FNYEAQ. This CDR3 is 16 amino acids long. CDR3 protein: CASSLEPGQVDEKLFF. The CDR3 coding sequence is TGTGCCAGCAGCTTAGAACCGGGACAGGTGGATGAAAAACTGTTTTTT.

A word on this clonotype: Possible read error: a much larger clone is one base away. This likely comes from a read error, as the CDR3 has no conserved phenylalanine or tryptophan at its end. The chain uses TRBV4-3 and TRBJ1-2; maybe TRBD1 (5 bases). The CDR3 contains 16 residues. V was clipped by 0 bases and J by 5 bases, with 16 bases between them. Germline CDR1 LGHNA, CDR2 YSLEER. This chain's CDR3 is CASSQDGGMVRYGYTI. CDR3 bases: TGCGCCAGCAGCCAAGATGGGGGGATGGTTCGGTATGGCTACACCATC.

The chain joins TRBV5-5 to TRBJ2-3; 11 bases match TRBD1. V was clipped by 0 bases and J by 4 bases; unmatched bases: 1. The CDR3 runs 15 residues. From germline, CDR1 is SGHKS and CDR2 YYEKEE (reference sequence). CDR3 region: CASSLADRGPDTQYF. The CDR3, as DNA: TGTGCCAGCAGCTTGGCGGACAGGGGGCCAGATACGCAGTATTTT.

This clonotype was seen more than once but under ten times. The rearrangement joins TRBV7-8 to TRBJ1-5; D is uncertain. The CDR3 covers 15 residues. The V end lost 1 base, the J end lost 6 bases, and 13 bases lay between the germline ends. Germline assignment: CDR1 SGHVS and CDR2 FQNEAQ. CDR3 in amino acids: CASSLGGRGFQPQHF. CDR3 sequence (DNA): TGTGCCAGCAGCTTAGGGGGTAGAGGGTTTCAGCCCCAGCATTTT.

The gene calls are TRBV11-2 and TRBJ1-2, with 8 bases matching TRBD1. The CDR3 runs to 14 residues. Trimming took 0 bases from V and 4 from J; bases not matched to a gene: 1. Germline lookup yields CDR1 SGHAT and CDR2 FQNNGV. The CDR3 DNA reads TGTGCCAGCAGCTTAGAGACAGGGGCCTATGGCTACACCTTC. Encoded protein: CASSLETGAYGYTF.

This clonotype has only a few counts. This rearrangement joins TRBV7-9 to TRBJ1-2, with unresolved D. V lost 5 bases and J lost 4, with 14 bases in between. CDR3 size: 14 residues. In germline, CDR1 is SEHNR, CDR2 FQNEAQ (reference sequence). Here the CDR3 DNA reads TGTGCCAGCAGCCCCCCCGGACTCAGCTATGGCTACACCTTC. It is translated as CASSPPGLSYGYTF.

This rearrangement joins TRBV10-3 to TRBJ2-3; the D is unclear. CDR1 is ENHRY and CDR2 is SYGVKD in the germline V gene. The ends were cut back, 4 bases at V and 5 bases at J, with 22 bases in the middle. There are 17 residues in the CDR3. Written as DNA, the CDR3 is TGTGCCATCAGTGCGGTGTCAAACCACGGTCCGGGAGATACGCAGTATTTT. The encoded protein is CAISAVSNHGPGDTQYF.

J is TRBJ2-1 and V is TRBV7-6; the match to TRBD2 covers 7 bases. This CDR3 contains 14 residues. J was trimmed by 7 bases and V by 5 bases; bases with no gene match: 8. The germline CDR1 and CDR2 sequences are SGHVS and FNYEAQ. Here the CDR3 reads CASSDTGGENEQFF. The CDR3 nucleotides are TGTGCCAGCAGCGATACGGGGGGTGAGAATGAGCAGTTCTTC.

The chain links TRBV15 to TRBJ2-7; 9 nucleotides match TRBD1. V trimming: 3 bases; J trimming: 3 bases; junction bases outside the gene matches: 6. Germline values: CDR1 LNHNV, CDR2 YYDKDF (reference sequence). There are 15 residues in the CDR3. The CDR3 here is CATSSPPGQGYEQYV. CDR3 bases: TGTGCCACCAGCAGCCCGCCGGGACAGGGCTACGAGCAGTACGTC.

In this sample, this clonotype turned up a few times. This chain uses TRBV7-9 with TRBJ2-1; 8 nucleotides align to TRBD2. V lost 10 bases and J lost 3; bases outside the gene matches: 11. Germline V gene data show CDR1 as SEHNR and CDR2 as FQNEAQ (reference sequence). CDR3 size: 15 residues. CDR3 protein: CAIQLAGGFYNEQFF. The CDR3 bases are TGTGCCATCCAACTGGCGGGGGGATTCTACAATGAGCAGTTCTTC.

The sample holds many counts of this clonotype. The chain links TRBV19 to TRBJ1-1; D ambiguous. The germline CDR1 and CDR2 sequences are LNHDA and SQIVND (reference sequence). The CDR3 spans 14 residues. Deletions cut 5 bases from V and 3 bases from J, with 13 bases between. The CDR3 spells CASSEEGTYTEAFF. The CDR3 DNA is TGTGCCAGTAGTGAAGAGGGCACGTACACTGAAGCTTTCTTT.

This clonotype appeared a few times. J is TRBJ1-1 and V is TRBV18; possibly TRBD1 for D (5 bases). This CDR3 has 14 amino acids. The V gene lost 7 bases and the J gene lost 7 bases, with 19 bases spanning the gap. Germline V gives CDR1 KGHSH, CDR2 LQKENI. The CDR3, as DNA: TGTGCCAGCTGTCAAGGTCGGGGCCTGTATGAAGCTTTCTTT. This translates into CASCQGRGLYEAFF.